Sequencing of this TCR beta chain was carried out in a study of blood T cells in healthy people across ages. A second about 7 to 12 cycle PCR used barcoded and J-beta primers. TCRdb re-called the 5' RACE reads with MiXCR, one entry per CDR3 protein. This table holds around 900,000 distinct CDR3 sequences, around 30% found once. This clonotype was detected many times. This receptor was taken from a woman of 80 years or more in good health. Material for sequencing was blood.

CDR3 DNA sequence: TGTGCCAGCAGCCAAGATCTAATCATCTTGCAGCCCCAGCATTTT. Its protein product is CASSQDLIILQPQHF. The chain couples TRBV4-2 to TRBJ1-5; D unresolved. Trimming shortened V by 0 bases and J by 7 bases, and 13 bases separated the two germline ends. This CDR3 has 15 amino acids. Germline V gene sequence: CDR1 LGHNA, CDR2 YNFKEQ.